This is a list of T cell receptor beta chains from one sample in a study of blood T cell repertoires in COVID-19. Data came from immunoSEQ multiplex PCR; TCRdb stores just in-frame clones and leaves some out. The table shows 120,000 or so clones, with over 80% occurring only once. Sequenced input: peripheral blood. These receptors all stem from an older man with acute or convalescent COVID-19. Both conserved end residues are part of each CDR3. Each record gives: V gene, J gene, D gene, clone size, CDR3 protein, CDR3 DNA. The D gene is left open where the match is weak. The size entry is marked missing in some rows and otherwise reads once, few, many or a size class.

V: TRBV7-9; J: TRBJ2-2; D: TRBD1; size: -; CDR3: CASSPTGQGPGELFF; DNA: TGTGCCAGCAGCCCCACGGGACAGGGGCCCGGGGAGCTGTTTTTT
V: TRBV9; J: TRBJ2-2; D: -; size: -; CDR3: CASSVDHRQNTGELFF; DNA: TGTGCCAGCAGCGTAGATCACAGGCAAAACACCGGGGAGCTGTTTTTT
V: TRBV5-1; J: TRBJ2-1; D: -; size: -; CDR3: CASSLVSPTYNEQFF; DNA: TGCGCCAGCAGCTTGGTTAGCCCAACCTACAATGAGCAGTTCTTC
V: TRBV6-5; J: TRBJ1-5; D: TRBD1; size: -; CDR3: CASGDRANQPQHF; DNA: TGTGCCAGCGGGGACAGGGCCAATCAGCCCCAGCATTTT
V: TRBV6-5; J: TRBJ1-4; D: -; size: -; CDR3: CASSYSSRGSDKLFF; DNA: TGTGCCAGCAGTTACTCGTCGCGGGGTTCAGATAAACTGTTTTTT
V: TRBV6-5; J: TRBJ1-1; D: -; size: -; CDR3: CASSPPLQGNTEAFF; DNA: TGTGCCAGCAGCCCACCCCTACAGGGGAACACTGAAGCTTTCTTT
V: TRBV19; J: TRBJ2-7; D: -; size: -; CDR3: CASSPAGGYEQYF; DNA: TGTGCCAGTAGCCCGGCCGGGGGCTACGAGCAGTACTTC
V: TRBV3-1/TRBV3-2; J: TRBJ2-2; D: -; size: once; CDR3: CASSQGGFGELFF; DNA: TGTGCCAGCAGCCAAGGAGGTTTCGGGGAGCTGTTTTTT
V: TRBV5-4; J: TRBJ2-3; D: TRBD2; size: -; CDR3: CASSLRGGGDTQYF; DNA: TGTGCCAGCAGCTTGAGGGGCGGGGGGGATACGCAGTATTTT
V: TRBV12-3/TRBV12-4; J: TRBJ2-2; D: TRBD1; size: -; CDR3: CASSWTGPGELFF; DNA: TGTGCCAGCAGTTGGACAGGGCCCGGGGAGCTGTTTTTT
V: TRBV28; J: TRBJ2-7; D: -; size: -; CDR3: CASTYRVFGTYEQYF; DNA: TGTGCCAGCACCTACAGGGTGTTCGGGACCTACGAGCAGTACTTC
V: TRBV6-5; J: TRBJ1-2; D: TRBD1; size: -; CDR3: CATLPGQGKYYGYTF; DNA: TGTGCCACCCTCCCGGGACAGGGAAAGTACTATGGCTACACCTTC
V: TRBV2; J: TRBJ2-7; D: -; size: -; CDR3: CASSNPGEGDEQYF; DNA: TGTGCCAGCAGCAACCCAGGGGAGGGAGACGAGCAGTACTTC
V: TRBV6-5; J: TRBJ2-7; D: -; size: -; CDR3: CASLFMGGGTYEQYF; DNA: TGTGCCAGCTTATTTATGGGTGGAGGGACCTACGAGCAGTACTTC
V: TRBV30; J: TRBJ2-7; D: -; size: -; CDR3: CAWSSGTRSYEQYF; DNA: TGTGCCTGGAGTTCGGGGACACGTTCCTACGAGCAGTACTTC
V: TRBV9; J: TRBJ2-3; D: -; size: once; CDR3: CASSVGAVASADTQYF; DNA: TGTGCCAGCAGCGTAGGAGCGGTTGCCAGTGCAGATACGCAGTATTTT
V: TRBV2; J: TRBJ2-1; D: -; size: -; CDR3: CASSEDHGEYNEQFF; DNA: TGTGCCAGCAGTGAGGACCACGGGGAGTACAATGAGCAGTTCTTC
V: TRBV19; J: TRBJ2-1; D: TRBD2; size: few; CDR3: CASSISGLAKYNEQFF; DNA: TGTGCCAGTAGTATTTCAGGACTAGCCAAATACAATGAGCAGTTCTTC
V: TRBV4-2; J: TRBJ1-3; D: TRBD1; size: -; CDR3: CASSQPRTGNGDTIYF; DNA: TGTGCCAGCAGCCAGCCCAGGACAGGGAATGGGGACACCATATATTTT
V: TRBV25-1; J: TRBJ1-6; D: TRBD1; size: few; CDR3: CASSGQGQGYSPLHF; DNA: TGTGCCAGCAGTGGGCAGGGACAGGGCTACTCACCCCTCCACTTT
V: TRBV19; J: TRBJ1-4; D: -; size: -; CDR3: CASSIRRSGDEKLFF; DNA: TGTGCCAGTAGTATAAGGAGGTCAGGCGACGAAAAACTGTTTTTT
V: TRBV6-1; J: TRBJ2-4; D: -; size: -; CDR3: CASSESVGGKNIQYF; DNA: TGTGCCAGCAGTGAATCGGTGGGGGGTAAAAACATTCAGTACTTC
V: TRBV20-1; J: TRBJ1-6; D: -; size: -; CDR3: CSASYPQGASPLHF; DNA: TGCAGTGCCAGTTACCCTCAAGGAGCTTCACCCCTCCACTTT
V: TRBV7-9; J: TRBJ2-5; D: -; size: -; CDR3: CASSTYYPALGETQYF; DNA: TGTGCCAGCAGCACCTACTACCCGGCTCTCGGAGAGACCCAGTACTTC
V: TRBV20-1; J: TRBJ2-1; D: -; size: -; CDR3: CSASSQDNEQFF; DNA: TGCAGTGCTAGTTCACAGGATAATGAGCAGTTCTTC
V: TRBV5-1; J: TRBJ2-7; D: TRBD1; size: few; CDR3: CASSLTGTGSLYEQYF; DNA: TGCGCCAGCAGCTTAACCGGGACAGGGTCCCTTTACGAGCAGTACTTC
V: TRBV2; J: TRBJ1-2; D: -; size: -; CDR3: CASSESMVDGYTF; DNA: TGTGCCAGCAGTGAAAGCATGGTGGATGGCTACACCTTC
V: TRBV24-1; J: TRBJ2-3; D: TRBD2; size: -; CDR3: CATSDRASGGAGISTDTQYF; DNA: TGTGCCACCAGTGATCGGGCTAGCGGGGGGGCCGGGATCAGCACAGATACGCAGTATTTT
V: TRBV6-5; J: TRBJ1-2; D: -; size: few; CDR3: CASTGGTENYGYTF; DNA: TGTGCCAGCACGGGTGGGACTGAGAACTATGGCTACACCTTC
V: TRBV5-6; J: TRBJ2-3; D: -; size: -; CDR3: CASSYRADTQYF; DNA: TGTGCCAGCAGCTACCGGGCAGATACGCAGTATTTT
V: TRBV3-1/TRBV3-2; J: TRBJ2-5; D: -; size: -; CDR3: CASSSLGETQYF; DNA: TGTGCCAGCAGCTCTCTCGGAGAGACCCAGTACTTC
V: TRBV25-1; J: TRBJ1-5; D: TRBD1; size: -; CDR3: CASSGTGSQPQHF; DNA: TGTGCCAGCAGTGGGACAGGGAGTCAGCCCCAGCATTTT
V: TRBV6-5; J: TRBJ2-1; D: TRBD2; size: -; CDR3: CASSQAGGRDEQFF; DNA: TGTGCCAGCAGCCAAGCGGGGGGGAGGGATGAGCAGTTCTTC
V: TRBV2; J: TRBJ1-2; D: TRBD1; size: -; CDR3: CASSEGGQWTGYTF; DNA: TGTGCCAGCAGTGAAGGGGGACAGTGGACCGGCTACACCTTC
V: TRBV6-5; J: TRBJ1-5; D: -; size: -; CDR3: CASSFRVGNQPQHF; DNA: TGTGCCAGCAGTTTCAGGGTTGGCAATCAGCCCCAGCATTTT
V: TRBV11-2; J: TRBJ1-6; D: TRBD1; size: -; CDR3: CASTPGTGPSRYNSPLHF; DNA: TGTGCCAGCACCCCCGGGACAGGACCCTCCCGATATAATTCACCCCTCCACTTT
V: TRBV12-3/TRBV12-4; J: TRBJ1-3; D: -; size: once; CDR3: CASSELAGNTIYF; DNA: TGTGCCAGCAGTGAGTTAGCTGGAAACACCATATATTTT
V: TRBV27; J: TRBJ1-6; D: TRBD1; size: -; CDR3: CASSRDRGGGRYNSPLHF; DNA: TGTGCCAGCAGTCGGGACAGGGGAGGCGGTCGATATAATTCACCCCTCCACTTT
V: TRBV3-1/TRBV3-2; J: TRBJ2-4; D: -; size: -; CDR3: CASSQAPRRDIQYF; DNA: TGTGCCAGCAGCCAAGCCCCACGCCGGGACATTCAGTACTTC
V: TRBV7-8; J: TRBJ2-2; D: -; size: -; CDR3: CASSQPLAGELFF; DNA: TGTGCCAGCAGCCAGCCATTAGCCGGGGAGCTGTTTTTT
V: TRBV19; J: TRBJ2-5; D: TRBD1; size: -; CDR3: CASSRTGQGFPETQYF; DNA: TGTGCCAGTAGTAGGACGGGACAGGGATTCCCGGAGACCCAGTACTTC
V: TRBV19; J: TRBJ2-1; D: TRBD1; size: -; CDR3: CATQGGAQGQGPFNEQFF; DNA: TGTGCCACCCAAGGGGGGGCCCAAGGACAGGGGCCTTTCAATGAGCAGTTCTTC
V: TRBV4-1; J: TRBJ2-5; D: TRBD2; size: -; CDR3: CASSSFGRDAETQYF; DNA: TGCGCCAGCAGCTCATTCGGGAGGGACGCAGAGACCCAGTACTTC
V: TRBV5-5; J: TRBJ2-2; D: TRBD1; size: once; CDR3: CASSLEAGGRSGELFF; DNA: TGTGCCAGCAGCTTGGAGGCAGGGGGCAGGTCCGGGGAGCTGTTTTTT
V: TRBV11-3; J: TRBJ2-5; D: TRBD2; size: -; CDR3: CASSLGGGAAETQYF; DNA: TGTGCCAGCAGCTTAGGCGGGGGGGCCGCGGAGACCCAGTACTTC
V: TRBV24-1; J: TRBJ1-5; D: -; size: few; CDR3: CATSDGGRGARSNQPQHF; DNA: TGTGCCACCAGTGATGGGGGGCGGGGGGCTAGGAGCAATCAGCCCCAGCATTTT
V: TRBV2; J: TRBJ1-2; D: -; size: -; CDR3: CASNAQVTSNYGYTF; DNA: TGTGCCAGCAACGCACAAGTCACCTCCAACTATGGCTACACCTTC
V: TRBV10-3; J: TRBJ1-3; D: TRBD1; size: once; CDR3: CASEGASGNTIYF; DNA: TGTGCCTCCGAGGGGGCCTCTGGAAACACCATATATTTT
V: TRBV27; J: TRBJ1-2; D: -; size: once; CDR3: CASGKQGVGYGYTF; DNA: TGTGCCAGCGGAAAACAGGGAGTGGGCTATGGCTACACCTTC